A selection of T cell receptor beta chains follows, all from one sample in a study of shared clonotypes between healthy human individuals. Libraries were prepared by immunoSEQ multiplex PCR; TCRdb keeps only in-frame clonotypes and omits some of them. The sample lists about 1 million clones; approximately 80% were seen once. Sequencing was performed on memory CD4+ T cells from PBMCs. These receptors were taken from a man aged 18 to 30 in good health. Some clones in this sample may be carry-over from other donors' samples. Both conserved end residues are part of each CDR3. The D gene is left open where the match is weak. For some rows the clone size is stated as once, few or many, or as a class when expanded; others skip it.

j_gene: TRBJ2-7; abundance: -; d_gene: -; len: 13; v_gene: TRBV28; CDR3aa: CASSLSPYYEQYF
j_gene: TRBJ2-7; abundance: -; d_gene: TRBD1; len: 18; v_gene: TRBV4-1; CDR3aa: CASSRQHTRTGESYEQYF
j_gene: TRBJ1-1; abundance: -; d_gene: -; len: 13; v_gene: TRBV7-3; CDR3aa: CASSFAPNTEAFF
j_gene: TRBJ1-1; abundance: -; d_gene: -; len: 15; v_gene: TRBV2; CDR3aa: CASSVQVLISHEAFF
j_gene: TRBJ2-7; abundance: -; d_gene: TRBD1; len: 15; v_gene: TRBV6-1; CDR3aa: CAGRTTGNLAYEQYF
j_gene: TRBJ1-5; abundance: once; d_gene: -; len: 14; v_gene: TRBV25-1; CDR3aa: CASSFPGVNQPQHF
j_gene: TRBJ2-2; abundance: few; d_gene: -; len: 15; v_gene: TRBV7-9; CDR3aa: CASSPTTGNTGELFF
j_gene: TRBJ1-1; abundance: few; d_gene: TRBD1; len: 14; v_gene: TRBV7-2; CDR3aa: CASSWDRGMAEAFF
j_gene: TRBJ2-7; abundance: -; d_gene: -; len: 14; v_gene: TRBV28; CDR3aa: CASTFGGRRWEQYF
j_gene: TRBJ2-4; abundance: -; d_gene: TRBD2; len: 16; v_gene: TRBV7-2; CDR3aa: CASSVGLGSSKNIQYF
j_gene: TRBJ1-2; abundance: -; d_gene: TRBD1; len: 15; v_gene: TRBV6-1; CDR3aa: CASRDVGGSPYGYTF
j_gene: TRBJ2-3; abundance: -; d_gene: -; len: 15; v_gene: TRBV27; CDR3aa: CASSSWALSTDTQYF
j_gene: TRBJ1-3; abundance: few; d_gene: -; len: 14; v_gene: TRBV5-4; CDR3aa: CASSLVGQGNTIYF
j_gene: TRBJ2-5; abundance: -; d_gene: TRBD2; len: 15; v_gene: TRBV9; CDR3aa: CASSVTSGPQETQYF
j_gene: TRBJ1-2; abundance: -; d_gene: -; len: 13; v_gene: TRBV30; CDR3aa: CAWRKKDFYGYTF
j_gene: TRBJ2-2; abundance: -; d_gene: TRBD2; len: 16; v_gene: TRBV19; CDR3aa: CASSIALAANTGELFF
j_gene: TRBJ1-3; abundance: once; d_gene: -; len: 16; v_gene: TRBV19; CDR3aa: CASSVGLASSGNTIYF
j_gene: TRBJ2-1; abundance: -; d_gene: TRBD2; len: 14; v_gene: TRBV4-3; CDR3aa: CASSQGRLANEQFF
j_gene: TRBJ2-5; abundance: -; d_gene: -; len: 17; v_gene: TRBV7-2; CDR3aa: CASSLVRGPRVGETQYF
j_gene: TRBJ1-2; abundance: -; d_gene: -; len: 13; v_gene: TRBV30; CDR3aa: CAWSVLTAYGYTF
j_gene: TRBJ2-7; abundance: -; d_gene: TRBD2; len: 18; v_gene: TRBV7-3; CDR3aa: CASSLTSGTPGNSYEQYF
j_gene: TRBJ2-3; abundance: -; d_gene: TRBD2; len: 15; v_gene: TRBV7-3; CDR3aa: CASSFGLAGTDTQYF
j_gene: TRBJ1-2; abundance: -; d_gene: -; len: 15; v_gene: TRBV2; CDR3aa: CASSRGRGANYGYTF
j_gene: TRBJ1-4; abundance: few; d_gene: TRBD1; len: 14; v_gene: TRBV25-1; CDR3aa: CASSEYETGEKLFF
j_gene: TRBJ2-1; abundance: -; d_gene: -; len: 15; v_gene: TRBV6-5; CDR3aa: CASSYSGGTNNEQFF
j_gene: TRBJ2-7; abundance: few; d_gene: -; len: 15; v_gene: TRBV4-2; CDR3aa: CASSQGQGNPYEQYF
j_gene: TRBJ2-7; abundance: -; d_gene: TRBD2; len: 16; v_gene: TRBV2; CDR3aa: CASNRLAGGSSYEQYF
j_gene: TRBJ2-4; abundance: -; d_gene: TRBD2; len: 14; v_gene: TRBV5-1; CDR3aa: CASRGTSGKNIQYF
j_gene: TRBJ2-7; abundance: few; d_gene: TRBD2; len: 13; v_gene: TRBV5-4; CDR3aa: CASSQRELYEQYF
j_gene: TRBJ2-1; abundance: -; d_gene: -; len: 15; v_gene: TRBV5-1; CDR3aa: CASSLAGFSYNEQFF
j_gene: TRBJ1-2; abundance: -; d_gene: -; len: 14; v_gene: TRBV18; CDR3aa: CASSPPSGVYGYTF
j_gene: TRBJ1-2; abundance: -; d_gene: -; len: 13; v_gene: TRBV10-3; CDR3aa: CATEIGQNYGYTF
j_gene: TRBJ2-7; abundance: -; d_gene: -; len: 11; v_gene: TRBV28; CDR3aa: CASSLRGVQYF
j_gene: TRBJ2-7; abundance: -; d_gene: -; len: 13; v_gene: TRBV6-1; CDR3aa: CASSEAGPYEQYF
j_gene: TRBJ2-3; abundance: -; d_gene: -; len: 11; v_gene: TRBV2; CDR3aa: CASKTGDTQYF
j_gene: TRBJ1-2; abundance: -; d_gene: -; len: 11; v_gene: TRBV30; CDR3aa: CAWKRGYGYTF
j_gene: TRBJ2-1; abundance: once; d_gene: TRBD2; len: 15; v_gene: TRBV28; CDR3aa: CASSPGLAGENEQFF
j_gene: TRBJ1-1; abundance: -; d_gene: -; len: 15; v_gene: TRBV19; CDR3aa: CASSIGAAVGTEAFF
j_gene: TRBJ1-2; abundance: -; d_gene: -; len: 12; v_gene: TRBV28; CDR3aa: CASRGIARGYTF
j_gene: TRBJ1-2; abundance: -; d_gene: -; len: 18; v_gene: TRBV5-1; CDR3aa: CASSLIAGGSNAWVGYTF
j_gene: TRBJ1-5; abundance: -; d_gene: TRBD1; len: 13; v_gene: TRBV19; CDR3aa: CASGQATTQPQHF